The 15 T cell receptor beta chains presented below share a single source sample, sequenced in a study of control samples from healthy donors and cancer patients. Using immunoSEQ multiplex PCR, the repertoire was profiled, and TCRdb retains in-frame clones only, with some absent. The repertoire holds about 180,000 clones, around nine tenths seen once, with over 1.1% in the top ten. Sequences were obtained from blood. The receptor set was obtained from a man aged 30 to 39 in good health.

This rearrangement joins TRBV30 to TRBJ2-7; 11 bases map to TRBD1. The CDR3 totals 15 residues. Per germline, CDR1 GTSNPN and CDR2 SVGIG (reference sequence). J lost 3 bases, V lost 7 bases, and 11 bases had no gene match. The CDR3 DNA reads TGTGCCTCCTCCGGGACAGGGGGGATGAGCTACGAGCAGTACTTC. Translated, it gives CASSGTGGMSYEQYF.

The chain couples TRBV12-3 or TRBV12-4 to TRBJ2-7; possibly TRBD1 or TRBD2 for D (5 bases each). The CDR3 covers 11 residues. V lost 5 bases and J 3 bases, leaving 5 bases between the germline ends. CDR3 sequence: CASSGGYEQYF. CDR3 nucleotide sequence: TGTGCCAGCAGTGGGGGCTACGAGCAGTACTTC.

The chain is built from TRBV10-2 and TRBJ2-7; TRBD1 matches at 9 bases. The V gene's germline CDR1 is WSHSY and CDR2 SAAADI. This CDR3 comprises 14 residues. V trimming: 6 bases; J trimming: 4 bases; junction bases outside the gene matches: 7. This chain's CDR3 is CASRAPGTGYEQYF. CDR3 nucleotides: TGCGCCAGCAGGGCCCCCGGGACAGGGTACGAGCAGTACTTC.

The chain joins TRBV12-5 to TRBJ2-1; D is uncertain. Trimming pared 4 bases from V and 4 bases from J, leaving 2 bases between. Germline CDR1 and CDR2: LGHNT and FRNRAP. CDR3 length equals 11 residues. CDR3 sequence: CASGYYNEQFF. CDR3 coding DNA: TGTGCTAGTGGTTATTACAATGAGCAGTTCTTC. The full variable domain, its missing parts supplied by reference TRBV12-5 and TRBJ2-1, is DARVTQTPRHKVTEMGQEVTMRCQPILGHNTVFWYRQTMMQGLELLAYFRNRAPLDDSGMPKDRFSAEMPDATLATLKIQPSEPRDSAVYFCASGYYNEQFFGPGTRLTVL.

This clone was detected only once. The CDR3 sequence is CASSQDLSSGNTIYF. The CDR3 DNA reads as TGTGCCAGCAGCCAAGATTTGTCCTCTGGAAACACCATATATTTT. The rearrangement joins TRBV3-1 (or the pseudogene TRBV3-2) to TRBJ1-3; D not certain. From germline, CDR1 is LGHDT and CDR2 YNNKEL (reference sequence). Trimming shortened V by 0 bases and J by 0 bases, and 6 bases separated the two germline ends. There are 15 residues in the CDR3.

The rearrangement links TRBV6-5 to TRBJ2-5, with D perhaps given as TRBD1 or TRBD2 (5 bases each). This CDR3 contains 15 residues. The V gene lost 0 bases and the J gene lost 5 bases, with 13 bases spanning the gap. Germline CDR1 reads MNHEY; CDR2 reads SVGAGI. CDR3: CASSYSGTGEETQYF. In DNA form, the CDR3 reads TGTGCCAGCAGTTACTCCGGGACGGGCGAGGAGACCCAGTACTTC.

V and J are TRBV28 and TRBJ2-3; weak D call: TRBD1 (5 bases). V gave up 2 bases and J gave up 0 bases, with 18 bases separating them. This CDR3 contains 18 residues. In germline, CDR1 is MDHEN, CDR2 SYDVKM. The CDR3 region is CASSLRRRTLRSTDTQYF. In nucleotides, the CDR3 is TGTGCCAGCAGTTTACGCCGCCGGACATTGAGAAGCACAGATACGCAGTATTTT.

In nucleotides, the CDR3 is TGTGCCAGCAGTTGGGGGGCAAGCTACGAGCAGTACTTC. Protein product: CASSWGASYEQYF. This chain links TRBV27 with TRBJ2-7; either TRBD1 or TRBD2 may supply D (6 bases each). Germline V CDR1 and CDR2: MNHEY, SMNVEV (reference sequence). V lost 4 bases, J lost 3 bases, and 10 bases lay in between. The CDR3 has 13 amino acids.

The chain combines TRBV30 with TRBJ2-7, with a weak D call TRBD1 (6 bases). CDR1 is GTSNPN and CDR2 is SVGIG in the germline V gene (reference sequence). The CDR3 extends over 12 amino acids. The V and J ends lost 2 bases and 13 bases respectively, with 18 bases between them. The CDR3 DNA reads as TGTGCCTGGAGTCAACAGGGTCCGGATTCATACTTC. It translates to CAWSQQGPDSYF.

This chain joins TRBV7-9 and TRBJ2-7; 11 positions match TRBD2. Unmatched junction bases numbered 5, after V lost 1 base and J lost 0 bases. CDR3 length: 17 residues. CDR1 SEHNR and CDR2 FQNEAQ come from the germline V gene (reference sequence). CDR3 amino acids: CASSLGLAGRNSYEQYF. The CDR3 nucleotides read TGTGCCAGCAGCTTAGGACTAGCGGGACGGAACTCCTACGAGCAGTACTTC.

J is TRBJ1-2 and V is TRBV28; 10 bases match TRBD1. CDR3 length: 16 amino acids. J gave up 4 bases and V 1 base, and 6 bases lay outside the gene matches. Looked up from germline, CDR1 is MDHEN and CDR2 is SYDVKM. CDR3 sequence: CASSLSRTGGIYGYTF. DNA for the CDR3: TGTGCCAGCAGTTTATCCAGGACAGGGGGAATCTATGGCTACACCTTC.

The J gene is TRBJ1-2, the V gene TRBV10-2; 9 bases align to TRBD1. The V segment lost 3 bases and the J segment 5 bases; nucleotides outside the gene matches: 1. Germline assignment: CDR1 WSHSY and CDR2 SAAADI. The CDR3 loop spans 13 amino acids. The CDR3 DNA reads TGCGCCAGCAGTGATGGGACAGGGTATGGCTACACCTTC. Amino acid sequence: CASSDGTGYGYTF.

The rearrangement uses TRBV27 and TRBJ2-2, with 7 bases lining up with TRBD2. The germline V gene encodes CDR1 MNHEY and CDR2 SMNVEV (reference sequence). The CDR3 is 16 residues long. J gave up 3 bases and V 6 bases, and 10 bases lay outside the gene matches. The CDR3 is CASRLDEAGYTGELFF. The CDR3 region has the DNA TGTGCCAGCAGGCTTGATGAAGCGGGATACACCGGGGAGCTGTTTTTT.

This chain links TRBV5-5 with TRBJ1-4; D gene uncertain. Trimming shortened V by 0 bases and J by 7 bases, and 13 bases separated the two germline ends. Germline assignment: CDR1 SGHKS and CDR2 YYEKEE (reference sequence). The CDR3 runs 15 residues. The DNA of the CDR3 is TGTGCCAGCAGCTTGGTCTCGGGGTTTGGTGAAAAACTGTTTTTT. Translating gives CASSLVSGFGEKLFF.

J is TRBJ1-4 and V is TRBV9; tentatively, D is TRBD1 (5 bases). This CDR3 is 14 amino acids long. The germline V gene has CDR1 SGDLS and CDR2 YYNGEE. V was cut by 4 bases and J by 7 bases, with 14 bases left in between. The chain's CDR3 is CASSQSQGSEKLFF. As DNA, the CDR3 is TGTGCCAGCAGCCAGTCTCAGGGAAGTGAAAAACTGTTTTTT.